A selection of T cell receptor beta chains follows, all from one sample in a study of cytomegalovirus exposure and HLA in healthy donors. This table comes from immunoSEQ multiplex PCR, and its TCRdb copy is limited to in-frame clones, with some not included. The table lists about 140,000 clones, more than 70% of them singletons. Sequencing input: PBMCs. Source of these receptors: a man aged 25-40 years in good health and CMV-seronegative. Each CDR3 is given with its conserved first and last residue. The order of the fields is D gene, J gene, clone size, V gene, CDR3 protein, CDR3 DNA. The D gene is left open where the match is weak. The size field is filled for only some rows; it gives once, few, many or a size class.

d_gene: TRBD2
j_gene: TRBJ2-7
abundance: -
v_gene: TRBV2
CDR3aa: CASSEVSAGAKQYF
CDR3nt: TGTGCCAGCAGTGAAGTGTCAGCGGGAGCTAAGCAGTACTTC

d_gene: TRBD2
j_gene: TRBJ2-7
abundance: -
v_gene: TRBV27
CDR3aa: CASSPTSGSYYEQYF
CDR3nt: TGTGCCAGCAGTCCGACTAGCGGGAGTTACTACGAGCAGTACTTC

d_gene: -
j_gene: TRBJ1-3
abundance: -
v_gene: TRBV7-8
CDR3aa: CASSLGGRSSGNTIYF
CDR3nt: TGTGCCAGCAGCTTGGGGGGACGGTCCTCTGGAAACACCATATATTTT

d_gene: -
j_gene: TRBJ2-1
abundance: -
v_gene: TRBV5-1
CDR3aa: CASSLAGLYSTTGNEQFF
CDR3nt: TGCGCCAGCAGCTTGGCAGGGTTGTACTCTACTACTGGCAATGAGCAGTTCTTC

d_gene: TRBD1
j_gene: TRBJ2-5
abundance: -
v_gene: TRBV28
CDR3aa: CASSGRTGSFRLETQYF
CDR3nt: TGTGCCAGCAGCGGACGGACAGGTTCATTTAGGCTGGAGACCCAGTACTTC

d_gene: TRBD1
j_gene: TRBJ2-7
abundance: -
v_gene: TRBV6-5
CDR3aa: CASSRDRAYEQYF
CDR3nt: TGTGCCAGCAGCCGTGACAGGGCCTACGAGCAGTACTTC

d_gene: TRBD2
j_gene: TRBJ2-4
abundance: -
v_gene: TRBV2
CDR3aa: CASREGRGKNIQYF
CDR3nt: TGTGCCAGCAGAGAGGGGAGGGGCAAAAACATTCAGTACTTC

d_gene: -
j_gene: TRBJ1-3
abundance: few
v_gene: TRBV6-5
CDR3aa: CASRAIGGAGNTIYF
CDR3nt: TGTGCCAGCAGGGCCATTGGAGGGGCCGGAAACACCATATATTTT

d_gene: -
j_gene: TRBJ1-2
abundance: -
v_gene: TRBV5-4
CDR3aa: CASSNGGDIGGYTF
CDR3nt: TGTGCCAGCAGCAACGGGGGTGACATCGGGGGCTACACCTTC

d_gene: TRBD1
j_gene: TRBJ2-5
abundance: few
v_gene: TRBV5-8
CDR3aa: CASSAGTGGIETQYF
CDR3nt: TGTGCCAGCAGCGCCGGGACAGGGGGCATAGAGACCCAGTACTTC

d_gene: TRBD2
j_gene: TRBJ2-3
abundance: -
v_gene: TRBV7-3
CDR3aa: CASSTGLALGDTQYF
CDR3nt: TGTGCCAGCAGCACAGGACTAGCTCTAGGAGATACGCAGTATTTT

d_gene: -
j_gene: TRBJ2-7
abundance: -
v_gene: TRBV29-1
CDR3aa: CSVHTGSHSYEQYF
CDR3nt: TGCAGCGTTCACACAGGATCACACTCCTACGAGCAGTACTTC

d_gene: TRBD2
j_gene: TRBJ2-1
abundance: -
v_gene: TRBV9
CDR3aa: CASSVVGLAGVNEQFF
CDR3nt: TGTGCCAGCAGCGTAGTCGGGCTAGCGGGAGTAAATGAGCAGTTCTTC

d_gene: -
j_gene: TRBJ2-7
abundance: few
v_gene: TRBV28
CDR3aa: CASSRPQTYEQYF
CDR3nt: TGTGCCAGCAGCCGGCCACAGACCTACGAGCAGTACTTC

d_gene: TRBD2
j_gene: TRBJ2-1
abundance: -
v_gene: TRBV2
CDR3aa: CASSRTSGYNEQFF
CDR3nt: TGTGCCAGCAGTCGGACTAGCGGGTACAATGAGCAGTTCTTC

d_gene: TRBD2
j_gene: TRBJ2-7
abundance: few
v_gene: TRBV6-5
CDR3aa: CASRRTSGGGSEQYF
CDR3nt: TGTGCCAGCAGGAGGACTAGCGGGGGGGGGAGCGAGCAGTACTTC

d_gene: TRBD2
j_gene: TRBJ2-3
abundance: -
v_gene: TRBV25-1
CDR3aa: CASSARGRGGTDTQYF
CDR3nt: TGTGCCAGCAGCGCCCGAGGGCGGGGGGGCACAGATACGCAGTATTTT

d_gene: -
j_gene: TRBJ2-2
abundance: few
v_gene: TRBV5-1
CDR3aa: CASSFHSKGELFF
CDR3nt: TGCGCCAGCAGCTTTCACTCAAAGGGGGAGCTGTTTTTT

d_gene: -
j_gene: TRBJ2-2
abundance: -
v_gene: TRBV4-1
CDR3aa: CASSSDRNTGELFF
CDR3nt: TGCGCCAGCAGCTCCGACAGGAACACCGGGGAGCTGTTTTTT

d_gene: -
j_gene: TRBJ2-7
abundance: -
v_gene: TRBV30
CDR3aa: CAWTPPTARRSYEQYF
CDR3nt: TGTGCCTGGACCCCCCCCACAGCCCGGCGATCCTACGAGCAGTACTTC

d_gene: TRBD2
j_gene: TRBJ2-1
abundance: few
v_gene: TRBV18
CDR3aa: CASSPRGTSGGNEQFF
CDR3nt: TGTGCCAGCTCACCACGAGGGACTAGCGGGGGAAATGAGCAGTTCTTC

d_gene: TRBD1
j_gene: TRBJ2-6
abundance: -
v_gene: TRBV25-1
CDR3aa: CASTLTGSSSGANVLTF
CDR3nt: TGTGCCAGCACCCTGACAGGGTCCTCCTCTGGGGCCAACGTCCTGACTTTC

d_gene: -
j_gene: TRBJ2-3
abundance: -
v_gene: TRBV2
CDR3aa: CASRGGYTDTQYF
CDR3nt: TGTGCCAGCAGGGGAGGATACACAGATACGCAGTATTTT

d_gene: TRBD2
j_gene: TRBJ2-2
abundance: -
v_gene: TRBV10-3
CDR3aa: CAISEGSGANTGELFF
CDR3nt: TGTGCCATCAGCGAAGGTAGCGGGGCGAACACCGGGGAGCTGTTTTTT

d_gene: TRBD1
j_gene: TRBJ2-1
abundance: -
v_gene: TRBV6-4
CDR3aa: CASSRGTVLYNEQFF
CDR3nt: TGTGCCAGCAGTCGAGGGACAGTTCTCTACAATGAGCAGTTCTTC

d_gene: -
j_gene: TRBJ2-7
abundance: -
v_gene: TRBV18
CDR3aa: CASSFGGTSYEQYF
CDR3nt: TGTGCCAGCTCCTTCGGAGGGACCTCCTACGAGCAGTACTTC

d_gene: -
j_gene: TRBJ2-7
abundance: few
v_gene: TRBV6-5
CDR3aa: CASSYSYRNEQYF
CDR3nt: TGTGCCAGCAGTTACTCGTACAGAAACGAGCAGTACTTC

d_gene: TRBD1
j_gene: TRBJ2-5
abundance: -
v_gene: TRBV6-1
CDR3aa: CASSDLGQYRVKGTQYF
CDR3nt: TGTGCCAGCAGTGACTTGGGACAGTACCGAGTTAAGGGAACCCAGTACTTC

d_gene: -
j_gene: TRBJ2-2
abundance: -
v_gene: TRBV9
CDR3aa: CASSPTTRAPGGELFF
CDR3nt: TGTGCCAGCAGCCCCACGACGAGGGCCCCGGGTGGGGAGCTGTTTTTT

d_gene: -
j_gene: TRBJ2-1
abundance: -
v_gene: TRBV2
CDR3aa: CASSASTHSYNEQFF
CDR3nt: TGTGCCAGCAGTGCTAGTACCCACTCCTACAATGAGCAGTTCTTC

d_gene: TRBD2
j_gene: TRBJ2-5
abundance: -
v_gene: TRBV5-6
CDR3aa: CASSLSWAWTSGVQETQYF
CDR3nt: TGTGCCAGCAGCTTGAGTTGGGCCTGGACTAGCGGGGTCCAAGAGACCCAGTACTTC

d_gene: -
j_gene: TRBJ1-1
abundance: -
v_gene: TRBV27
CDR3aa: CASSSDWGGANTEAFF
CDR3nt: TGTGCCAGCAGTTCAGATTGGGGGGGGGCGAACACTGAAGCTTTCTTT

d_gene: -
j_gene: TRBJ2-6
abundance: -
v_gene: TRBV18
CDR3aa: CASSPRGSGANVLTF
CDR3nt: TGTGCCAGCTCACCAAGGGGCTCAGGGGCCAACGTCCTGACTTTC

d_gene: TRBD1
j_gene: TRBJ2-7
abundance: -
v_gene: TRBV9
CDR3aa: CASSVGQGAYYEQYF
CDR3nt: TGTGCCAGCAGCGTAGGACAGGGGGCCTACTACGAGCAGTACTTC

d_gene: TRBD2
j_gene: TRBJ2-1
abundance: -
v_gene: TRBV25-1
CDR3aa: CASSEYSPSGSRDEQFF
CDR3nt: TGTGCCAGCAGTGAATATTCGCCTAGCGGGAGCAGGGATGAGCAGTTCTTC

d_gene: TRBD1
j_gene: TRBJ2-1
abundance: -
v_gene: TRBV11-1
CDR3aa: CASSSRDSNNEQFF
CDR3nt: TGTGCCAGCAGCTCGAGGGACAGCAACAATGAGCAGTTCTTC

d_gene: -
j_gene: TRBJ2-3
abundance: -
v_gene: TRBV6-6
CDR3aa: CASNNREGDTQYF
CDR3nt: TGTGCCAGCAACAACAGGGAGGGAGATACGCAGTATTTT

d_gene: -
j_gene: TRBJ1-4
abundance: -
v_gene: TRBV28
CDR3aa: CASSFRDEKLFF
CDR3nt: TGTGCCAGCAGTTTCCGGGATGAAAAACTGTTTTTT

d_gene: TRBD2
j_gene: TRBJ2-5
abundance: -
v_gene: TRBV5-3
CDR3aa: CARSLVLAGETQYF
CDR3nt: TGTGCCAGAAGCTTGGTCCTAGCGGGAGAGACCCAGTACTTC

d_gene: TRBD1
j_gene: TRBJ2-7
abundance: -
v_gene: TRBV28
CDR3aa: CASSLQGVGHEQYF
CDR3nt: TGTGCCAGCAGTCTCCAGGGGGTGGGGCACGAGCAGTACTTC

d_gene: -
j_gene: TRBJ2-2
abundance: once
v_gene: TRBV18
CDR3aa: CASSPLPGQTGELFF
CDR3nt: TGTGCCAGCTCACCACTGCCCGGACAGACCGGGGAGCTGTTTTTT

d_gene: TRBD2
j_gene: TRBJ2-7
abundance: few
v_gene: TRBV7-3
CDR3aa: CASSATGTRGEQYF
CDR3nt: TGTGCCAGCAGCGCAACCGGGACTAGGGGCGAGCAGTACTTC

d_gene: -
j_gene: TRBJ2-3
abundance: -
v_gene: TRBV19
CDR3aa: CASSTGGSTQYF
CDR3nt: TGTGCCAGTAGTACAGGGGGGTCGACGCAGTATTTT

d_gene: -
j_gene: TRBJ2-2
abundance: -
v_gene: TRBV7-9
CDR3aa: CASSHTRQENTGELFF
CDR3nt: TGTGCCAGCAGCCACACTCGCCAGGAAAATACCGGGGAGCTGTTTTTT

d_gene: -
j_gene: TRBJ1-1
abundance: -
v_gene: TRBV30
CDR3aa: CAWEKVARGGTEAFF
CDR3nt: TGTGCCTGGGAGAAGGTGGCACGAGGGGGCACTGAAGCTTTCTTT

d_gene: -
j_gene: TRBJ2-7
abundance: -
v_gene: TRBV20-1
CDR3aa: CSARESYEQYF
CDR3nt: TGCAGTGCTAGGGAGTCCTACGAGCAGTACTTC

d_gene: TRBD1
j_gene: TRBJ1-1
abundance: -
v_gene: TRBV7-9
CDR3aa: CASSWGQGNTEAFF
CDR3nt: TGTGCCAGCAGCTGGGGACAGGGGAACACTGAAGCTTTCTTT

d_gene: -
j_gene: TRBJ1-2
abundance: -
v_gene: TRBV29-1
CDR3aa: CSVEMSYGYTF
CDR3nt: TGCAGCGTTGAAATGAGCTATGGCTACACCTTC

d_gene: -
j_gene: TRBJ1-1
abundance: once
v_gene: TRBV7-9
CDR3aa: CASSLVTGRAFF
CDR3nt: TGTGCCAGCAGCTTAGTTACAGGTAGGGCTTTCTTT

d_gene: TRBD1
j_gene: TRBJ2-7
abundance: -
v_gene: TRBV19
CDR3aa: CASSISGTGGYEQYF
CDR3nt: TGTGCCAGTAGTATCTCCGGGACAGGGGGCTATGAGCAGTACTTC

d_gene: -
j_gene: TRBJ2-5
abundance: -
v_gene: TRBV29-1
CDR3aa: CSVIGETQYF
CDR3nt: TGCAGCGTTATCGGAGAGACCCAGTACTTC

d_gene: TRBD2
j_gene: TRBJ2-5
abundance: few
v_gene: TRBV30
CDR3aa: CAWSVRTSGRLSETQYF
CDR3nt: TGTGCCTGGAGTGTAAGAACTAGCGGGAGATTGTCGGAGACCCAGTACTTC

d_gene: -
j_gene: TRBJ2-3
abundance: -
v_gene: TRBV5-1
CDR3aa: CASSLEGRTDTQYF
CDR3nt: TGCGCCAGCAGCTTGGAGGGGCGCACAGATACGCAGTATTTT

d_gene: -
j_gene: TRBJ2-3
abundance: -
v_gene: TRBV19
CDR3aa: CASSQLAQPSTDTQYF
CDR3nt: TGTGCCAGTAGTCAACTAGCCCAACCCAGCACAGATACGCAGTATTTT